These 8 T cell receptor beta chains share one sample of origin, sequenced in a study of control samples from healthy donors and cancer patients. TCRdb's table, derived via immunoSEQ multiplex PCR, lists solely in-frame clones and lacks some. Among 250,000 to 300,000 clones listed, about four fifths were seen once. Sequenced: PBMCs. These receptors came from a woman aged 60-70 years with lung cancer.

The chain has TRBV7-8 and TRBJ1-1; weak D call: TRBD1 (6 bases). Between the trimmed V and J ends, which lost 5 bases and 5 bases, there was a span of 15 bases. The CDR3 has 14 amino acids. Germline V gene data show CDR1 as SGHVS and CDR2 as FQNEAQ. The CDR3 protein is CASSAIRGGTEAFF. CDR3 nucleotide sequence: TGTGCCAGCAGCGCAATCAGGGGAGGGACTGAAGCTTTCTTT. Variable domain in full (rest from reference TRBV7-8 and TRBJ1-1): GAGVSQSPRYKVAKRGQDVALRCDPISGHVSLFWYQQALGQGPEFLTYFQNEAQLDKSGLPSDRFFAERPEGSVSTLKIQRTQQEDSAVYLCASSAIRGGTEAFFGQGTRLTVV.

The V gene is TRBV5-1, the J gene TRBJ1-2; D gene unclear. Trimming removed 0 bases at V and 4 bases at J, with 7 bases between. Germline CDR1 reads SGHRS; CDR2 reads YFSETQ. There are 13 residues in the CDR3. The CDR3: CASSLGAPYGYTF. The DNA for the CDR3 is TGCGCCAGCAGCTTGGGGGCTCCCTATGGCTACACCTTC.

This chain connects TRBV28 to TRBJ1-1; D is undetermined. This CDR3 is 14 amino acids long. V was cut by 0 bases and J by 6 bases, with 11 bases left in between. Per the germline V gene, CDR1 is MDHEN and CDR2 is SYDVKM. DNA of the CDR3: TGTGCCAGCAGTTTATGGGCGGGATACTCTGAAGCTTTCTTT. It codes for CASSLWAGYSEAFF.

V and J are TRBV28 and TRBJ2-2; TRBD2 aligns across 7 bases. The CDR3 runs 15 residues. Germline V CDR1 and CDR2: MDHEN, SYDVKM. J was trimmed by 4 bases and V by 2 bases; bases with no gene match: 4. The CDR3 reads CASSLRGSGTGELFF. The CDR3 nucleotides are TGTGCCAGCAGTTTACGCGGGAGCGGCACCGGGGAGCTGTTTTTT.

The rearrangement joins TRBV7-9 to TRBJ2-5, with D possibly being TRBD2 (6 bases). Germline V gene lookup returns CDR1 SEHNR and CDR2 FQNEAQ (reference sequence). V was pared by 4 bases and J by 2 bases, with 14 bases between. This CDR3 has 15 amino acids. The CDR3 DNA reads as TGTGCCAGCAGCTCCCCGGGAGAAGGGCAAGAGACCCAGTACTTC. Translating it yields CASSSPGEGQETQYF.

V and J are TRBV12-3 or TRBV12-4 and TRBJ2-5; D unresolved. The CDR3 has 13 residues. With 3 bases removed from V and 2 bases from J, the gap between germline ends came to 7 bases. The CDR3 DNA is TGTGCCAGCAGTTTTTCTGGACAAGAGACCCAGTACTTC. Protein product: CASSFSGQETQYF.

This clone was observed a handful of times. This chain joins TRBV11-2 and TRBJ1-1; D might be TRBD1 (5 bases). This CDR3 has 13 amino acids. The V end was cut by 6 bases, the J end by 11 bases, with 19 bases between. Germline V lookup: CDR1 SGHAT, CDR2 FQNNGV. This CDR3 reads CASRAAGSGVAFF. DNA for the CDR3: TGTGCCAGCAGGGCGGCCGGGTCGGGGGTGGCTTTCTTT. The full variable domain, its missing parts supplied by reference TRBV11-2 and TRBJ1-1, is EAGVAQSPRYKIIEKRQSVAFWCNPISGHATLYWYQQILGQGPKLLIQFQNNGVVDDSQLPKDRFSAERLKGVDSTLKIQPAKLEDSAVYLCASRAAGSGVAFFGQGTRLTVV.

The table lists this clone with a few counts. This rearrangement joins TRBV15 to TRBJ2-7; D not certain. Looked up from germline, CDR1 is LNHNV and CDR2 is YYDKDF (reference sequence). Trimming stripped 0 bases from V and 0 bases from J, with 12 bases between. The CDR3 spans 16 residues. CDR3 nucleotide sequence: TGTGCCACCAGCAGAGACTCCAGATGGAGCTCCTACGAGCAGTACTTC. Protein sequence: CATSRDSRWSSYEQYF. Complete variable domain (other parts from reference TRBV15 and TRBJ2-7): DAMVIQNPRYQVTQFGKPVTLSCSQTLNHNVMYWYQQKSSQAPKLLFHYYDKDFNNEADTPDNFQSRRPNTSFCFLDIRSPGLGDTAMYLCATSRDSRWSSYEQYFGPGTRLTVT.